This TCR beta chain is from a study of T cell responses to AZD1222 COVID-19 vaccine. The study, taken as a whole, reports: Unmutated variant regions reportedly attract nearly half of all spike-specific TCRs.

Deletions cut 0 bases from V and 6 bases from J, with 5 bases between. Germline V CDR1 and CDR2: KGHDR, SFDVKD. This CDR3 has 13 residues. Both about-4-week and about-12-week second-dose recipients were combined. Assay used: immunoSEQ multiplex PCR; TCRdb lists only in-frame clones, some missing. Here the sample spans about 93,000 clones, around 89% being singletons. In the case of this clone: The antigen is not known.

Sequencing used peripheral blood, obtained 28 days after the second AZD1222 dose. The chain couples TRBV24-1 to TRBJ2-1, with D unresolved. The sequence derives from an adult who received the AZD1222 COVID-19 vaccine. The CDR3 DNA sequence: TGTGCCACCAGTGATTTGGCTGGCAATGAGCAGTTCTTC. Translating it yields CATSDLAGNEQFF.